One and the same sample provided the 17 T cell receptor beta chains below, sequenced in a study of read filtering for tumor transcriptome and immune sequencing. The library was built from around 400 ng RNA with molecular barcoded adaptors for alpha/delta and beta/gamma chains. TCRdb fed the reads into MiXCR, producing one record per CDR3 protein. The sample includes over 50,000 distinct CDR3 sequences, about 14% of them seen just once. Material for sequencing was a population of CD138-negative cells sorted from bone marrow. These receptors were taken from a donor aged 40 or over with multiple myeloma.

This clonotype has ten or more counts. The gene calls are TRBV6-1 and TRBJ2-3; a weak D match, TRBD2 (5 bases). The CDR3 loop spans 13 amino acids. The V gene's germline CDR1 is MNHNS and CDR2 SASEGT. Trimming took 6 bases from V and 2 from J, leaving 9 bases between them. This CDR3 is CASSGEITDTQYF. The CDR3 DNA is TGTGCCAGCAGCGGGGAGATCACAGATACGCAGTATTTT.

Details on this clonotype: This likely stems from a read error, as it lies one base from a far larger clone. This chain links TRBV6-2 or TRBV6-3 with TRBJ1-1; 7 bases line up with TRBD1. Germline-derived CDR1 and CDR2 are MNHEY and SVGEGT. This CDR3 is 15 amino acids long. The CDR3 bases are TGTGCCAGCAACATTACAGGGGATGGGGGCACTGACGCTTTCTTT. Its translation is CASNITGDGGTDAFF.

The DNA of the CDR3 is TGTGCCAGCGCGGGACAGGGGGCAAGTCAGCCCCAGCATTTT. Residues: CASAGQGASQPQHF. The chain uses TRBV6-6 and TRBJ1-5; TRBD1 aligns across 12 bases. CDR1 and CDR2 from the germline V gene are MNHNY and SVGAGI (reference sequence). CDR3 length: 14 amino acids. Trimming removed 8 bases from V and 6 bases from J; junction bases left unmatched: 5.

In this sample, this clonotype turned up many times. The chain employs TRBV29-1 and TRBJ2-5; D gene unclear. This CDR3 spans 12 amino acids. Germline assignment: CDR1 SQVTM and CDR2 ANQGSEA. Trimming took off 1 base at V and 1 base at J, with 4 bases between the two ends. The CDR3 DNA reads as TGCAGCGTTGAAGCTTTCCAAGAGACCCAGTACTTC. It is translated as CSVEAFQETQYF.

This clonotype came up a few times. The chain joins TRBV20-1 to TRBJ2-1, with D possibly matching TRBD2 (6 bases). With 6 bases removed from V and 10 bases from J, the gap between germline ends came to 22 bases. Per germline, CDR1 DFQATT and CDR2 SNEGSKA (reference sequence). The CDR3 contains 14 residues. The CDR3 region has the DNA TGCAGTGCCCCCCAATCGACTAGGGGCAAAGAGCAGTTCTTC. It codes for CSAPQSTRGKEQFF.

This clonotype was seen many times. This sequence joins TRBV6-2 or TRBV6-3 and TRBJ1-5, with 9 nucleotides matching TRBD1. This CDR3 has 17 residues. Looked up from germline, CDR1 is MNHEY and CDR2 is SVGEGT. Trimming took 1 base from V and 0 from J; bases not matched to a gene: 4. The CDR3, as DNA: TGTGCCAGCAGTTACTGGACAGGGGCCAATAGCAATCAGCCCCAGCATTTT. Protein product: CASSYWTGANSNQPQHF.

This clonotype has only a few counts. The CDR3 reads CASSADRGISGNTIYF. The CDR3, as DNA: TGTGCCAGCAGCGCAGACAGGGGAATCTCTGGAAACACCATATATTTT. The chain employs TRBV9 and TRBJ1-3; 8 positions match TRBD1. Germline V gene data show CDR1 as SGDLS and CDR2 as YYNGEE. The length of the CDR3 is 16 residues. With V trimmed by 3 bases and J by 0 bases, 5 bases remained unmatched. Complete variable domain (other parts from reference TRBV9 and TRBJ1-3): DSGVTQTPKHLITATGQRVTLRCSPRSGDLSVYWYQQSLDQGLQFLIQYYNGEERAKGNILERFSAQQFPDLHSELNLSSLELGDSALYFCASSADRGISGNTIYFGEGSWLTVV.

V gene TRBV29-1 combines with J gene TRBJ2-1; the D is unclear. Looked up from germline, CDR1 is SQVTM and CDR2 is ANQGSEA. V was cut by 1 base and J by 11 bases, with 6 bases left in between. CDR3 length: 10 residues. The CDR3 DNA reads TGCAGCGTTGAAGGGTCAAAGCAGTTCTTC. Residues: CSVEGSKQFF.

This clonotype has more than one count but fewer than ten. The J gene is TRBJ2-2, the V gene TRBV19; 9 bases are a match to TRBD2. The CDR3 is 16 amino acids. CDR1 is LNHDA, CDR2 SQIVND, per germline (reference sequence). The ends lost 3 bases at V and 5 bases at J; junction bases unmatched: 7. CDR3 sequence reads: CASSIPVAGATGELFF. CDR3 sequence (DNA): TGTGCCAGTAGTATCCCCGTAGCGGGAGCGACCGGGGAGCTGTTTTTT.

This clonotype was recorded at least ten times. The V gene is TRBV20-1, the J gene TRBJ2-1; a possible D gene is TRBD2 (5 bases). The CDR3 loop spans 16 amino acids. The germline CDR1 and CDR2 sequences are DFQATT and SNEGSKA (reference sequence). V lost 2 bases, J lost 2 bases, and 16 bases lay in between. The CDR3 here is CSARLRVPSTYNEQFF. CDR3 bases: TGCAGTGCTAGATTGAGGGTACCGAGCACCTACAATGAGCAGTTCTTC.

As to this clonotype: It may be a read error: a sequence one base away is much more abundant. This chain links TRBV3-1 with TRBJ1-1; D possibly corresponds to TRBD1 (5 bases). This CDR3 comprises 11 residues. Deletions cut 7 bases from V and 11 bases from J, with 14 bases between. Germline loops: CDR1 LGHDT, CDR2 YNNKEL (reference sequence). The CDR3 sequence: CASIQGREAFF. In DNA form, the CDR3 reads TGTGCCAGCATTCAGGGACGCGAGGCTTTCTTT.

For this clonotype: This likely comes from a read error, as the CDR3 has no conserved phenylalanine or tryptophan at its end. No DNA is shown, since the ends of the CDR3 on it are uncertain; the CDR3 is the one TCRdb lists. V and J are TRBV9 and TRBJ2-7; TRBD1 reflects the table's D call only, with no check against the DNA. Germline values: CDR1 SGDLS, CDR2 YYNGEE. The CDR3 is 16 residues long, counting both termini. The CDR3 protein is CASSPLSRKKRAKGWI.

This clonotype was counted ten times or more. The chain is built from TRBV20-1 and TRBJ2-3; TRBD1 aligns across 8 bases. J was trimmed by 6 bases and V by 5 bases; bases with no gene match: 13. Germline V CDR1 and CDR2: DFQATT, SNEGSKA (reference sequence). There are 15 residues in the CDR3. The CDR3 DNA is TGCAGTGCTTCTGGACAGGGACGTGTGGACGATACGCAGTATTTT. This codes for CSASGQGRVDDTQYF.

Ten or more counts support this clonotype. The V call is TRBV24-1, the J call TRBJ2-1, with TRBD1 matching 11 bases. Unmatched junction bases numbered 9, after V lost 6 bases and J lost 6 bases. CDR3 length equals 16 residues. CDR1 is KGHDR and CDR2 is SFDVKD in the germline V gene. The CDR3 DNA is TGTGCCACCAGTTCTTTCGTAGGGACAGGGGGCAATGAGCAGTTCTTC. Translating gives CATSSFVGTGGNEQFF.

Details on this clonotype: This may be a read error: a much more frequent sequence differs by one nucleotide. The V and J genes are TRBV29-1 and TRBJ2-3, with D perhaps TRBD1 (6 bases). CDR1 and CDR2 from the germline V gene are SQVTM and ANQGSEA. The CDR3 contains 16 residues. The CDR3 loop is CGVGQLGAGETDTQYF. CDR3 bases: TGCGGCGTTGGCCAGCTGGGTGCAGGGGAGACGGATACGCAGTATTTT.

At least ten counts were recorded for this clonotype. The genes are TRBV7-3 and TRBJ2-3, with D perhaps matching TRBD2 (5 bases). The germline CDR1 and CDR2 sequences are SGHTA and FQGTGA. This CDR3 comprises 14 residues. V gave up 2 bases and J gave up 4 bases, with 10 bases separating them. CDR3 sequence reads: CASSLGLAADTQYF. CDR3 sequence (DNA): TGTGCCAGCAGCTTAGGGCTAGCCGCAGATACGCAGTATTTT.

This clonotype was seen at least ten times. J is TRBJ1-5 and V is TRBV2; D ambiguous. V was pared by 7 bases and J by 2 bases, with 12 bases between. The length of the CDR3 is 14 residues. Looked up from germline, CDR1 is SNHLY and CDR2 is FYNNEI. In nucleotides, the CDR3 is TGTGCCAGCATCTTAGAGTTGGGCAATCAGCCCCAGCATTTT. Its translation is CASILELGNQPQHF.